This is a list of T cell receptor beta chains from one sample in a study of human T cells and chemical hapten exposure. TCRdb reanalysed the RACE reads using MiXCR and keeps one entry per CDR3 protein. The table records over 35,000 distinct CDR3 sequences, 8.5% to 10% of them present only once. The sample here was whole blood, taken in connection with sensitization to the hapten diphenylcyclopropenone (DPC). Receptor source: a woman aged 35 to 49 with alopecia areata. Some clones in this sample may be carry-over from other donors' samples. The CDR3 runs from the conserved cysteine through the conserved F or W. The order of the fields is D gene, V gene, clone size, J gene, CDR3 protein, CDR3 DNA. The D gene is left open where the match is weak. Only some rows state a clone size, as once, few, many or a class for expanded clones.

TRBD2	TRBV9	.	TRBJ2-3	CASSVDPLAGGLTSTDTQYF	TGTGCCAGCAGCGTCGACCCCCTAGCGGGGGGCCTCACTAGCACAGATACGCAGTATTTT
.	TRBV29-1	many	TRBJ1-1	CSVQGWGTEAFF	TGCAGCGTACAGGGTTGGGGAACTGAAGCTTTCTTT
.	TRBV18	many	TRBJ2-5	CASSPGAAQETQYF	TGTGCCAGCTCACCTGGGGCAGCCCAAGAGACCCAGTACTTC
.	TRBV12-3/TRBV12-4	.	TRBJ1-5	CASSLGQNQPQHF	TGTGCCAGCAGTTTAGGTCAGAACCAGCCCCAGCATTTT
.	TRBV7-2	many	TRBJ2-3	CASSLDFGGTDTQYF	TGTGCCAGCAGCTTAGATTTCGGGGGCACAGATACGCAGTATTTT
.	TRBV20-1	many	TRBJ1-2	CSARIPGLGYGYTF	TGCAGTGCTAGGATCCCGGGACTCGGGTATGGCTACACCTTC
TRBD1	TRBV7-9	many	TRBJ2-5	CASSPRDRETQYF	TGTGCCAGCAGCCCCCGGGACAGAGAGACCCAGTACTTC
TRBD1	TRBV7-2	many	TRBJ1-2	CASSPGQGGYGYTF	TGTGCCAGCAGCCCAGGACAGGGTGGCTATGGCTACACCTTC
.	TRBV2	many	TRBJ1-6	CASTASAGYNSPLHF	TGTGCCAGCACCGCCTCGGCGGGATATAATTCACCCCTCCACTTT
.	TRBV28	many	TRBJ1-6	CASSSPPTHNSPLHF	TGTGCCAGCAGTTCCCCCCCGACCCATAATTCACCCCTCCACTTT
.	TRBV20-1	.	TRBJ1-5	CSAPNPYGQPQHF	TGCAGTGCTCCCAACCCATACGGTCAGCCCCAGCATTTT
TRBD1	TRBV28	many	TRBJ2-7	CASSSLGQGAYEQYF	TGTGCCAGCAGTTCTTTGGGACAGGGGGCTTACGAGCAGTACTTC
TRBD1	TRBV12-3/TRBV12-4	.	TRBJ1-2	CASSPGQGYYGYTF	TGTGCCAGCAGTCCCGGACAGGGCTACTATGGCTACACCTTC
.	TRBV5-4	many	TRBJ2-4	CASSSQGKNKNIQYF	TGTGCCAGCAGCTCACAGGGAAAGAACAAAAACATTCAGTACTTC
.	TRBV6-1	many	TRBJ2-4	CASSRAGNIQYF	TGTGCCAGCAGTAGGGCAGGAAACATTCAGTACTTC
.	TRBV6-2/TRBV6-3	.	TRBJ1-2	CASNFRGTYGYTF	TGTGCCAGCAACTTCCGGGGAACCTATGGCTACACCTTC
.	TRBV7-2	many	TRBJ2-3	CASSLAGHTDTQYF	TGTGCCAGCAGCTTAGCGGGACACACAGATACGCAGTATTTT
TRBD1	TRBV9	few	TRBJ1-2	CASSPGGTANYGYTF	TGTGCCAGCAGCCCAGGGGGGACAGCAAACTATGGCTACACCTTC
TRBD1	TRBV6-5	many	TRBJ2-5	CASRDRDRGEETQYF	TGTGCCAGCAGGGACCGAGACAGGGGGGAAGAGACCCAGTACTTC
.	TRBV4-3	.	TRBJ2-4	CASSQEDWDIQYF	TGCGCCAGCAGCCAAGAAGACTGGGACATTCAGTACTTC
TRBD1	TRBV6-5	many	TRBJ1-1	CASSYGGGRALEAFF	TGTGCCAGCAGTTACGGAGGGGGCCGGGCTCTCGAAGCTTTCTTT
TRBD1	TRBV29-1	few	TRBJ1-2	CSVGTGTFGYTF	TGCAGCGTAGGGACAGGGACATTTGGCTACACCTTC
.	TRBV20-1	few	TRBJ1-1	CSARGGGPYTEAFF	TGCAGTGCTAGGGGCGGGGGGCCTTACACTGAAGCTTTCTTT
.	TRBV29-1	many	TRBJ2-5	CSVVGYQETQYF	TGCAGCGTTGTGGGGTACCAAGAGACCCAGTACTTC
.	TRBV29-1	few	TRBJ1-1	CSVTGDKEAFF	TGCAGCGTTACCGGAGACAAAGAAGCTTTCTTT
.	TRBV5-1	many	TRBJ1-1	CASSPIVNTEAFF	TGCGCCAGCAGCCCGATAGTGAACACTGAAGCTTTCTTT
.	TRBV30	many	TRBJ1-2	CAWSVKGNYGYTF	TGTGCCTGGAGTGTTAAGGGGAACTATGGCTACACCTTC
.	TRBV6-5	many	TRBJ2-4	CASSYSLVKKNIQYF	TGTGCCAGCAGTTACTCGTTAGTCAAGAAAAACATTCAGTACTTC
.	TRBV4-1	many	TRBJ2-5	CASSQGPNQETQYF	TGCGCCAGCAGCCAAGGACCAAACCAAGAGACCCAGTACTTC
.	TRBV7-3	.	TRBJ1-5	CASSFRPGNQPQHF	TGTGCCAGCAGCTTCCGACCAGGCAATCAGCCCCAGCATTTT
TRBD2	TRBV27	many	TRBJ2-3	CASSFLTSGGPSTDTQYF	TGTGCCAGCAGTTTCCTGACTAGCGGGGGTCCTAGCACAGATACGCAGTATTTT
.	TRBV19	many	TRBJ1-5	CASSEGVGYQPQHF	TGTGCCAGTAGTGAGGGAGTGGGGTATCAGCCCCAGCATTTT
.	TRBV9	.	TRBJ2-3	CASSVEGAGGPDTQYF	TGTGCCAGCAGCGTAGAAGGTGCCGGCGGTCCAGATACGCAGTATTTT
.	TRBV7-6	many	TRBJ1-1	CASSPGLEPEAFF	TGTGCCAGCAGCCCAGGATTGGAGCCTGAAGCTTTCTTT
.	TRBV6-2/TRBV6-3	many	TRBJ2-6	CASSQDSGANVLTF	TGTGCCAGCAGTCAGGACTCTGGGGCCAACGTCCTGACTTTC
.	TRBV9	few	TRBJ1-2	CASSAQNGVYGYTF	TGTGCCAGCAGCGCCCAGAATGGAGTCTATGGCTACACCTTC
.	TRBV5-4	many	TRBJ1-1	CASSLRGYRDTEAFF	TGTGCCAGCAGCTTGAGGGGCTACAGGGATACTGAAGCTTTCTTT
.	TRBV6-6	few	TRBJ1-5	CASSYVGQGQPQHF	TGTGCCAGCAGTTACGTGGGGCAAGGGCAGCCCCAGCATTTT
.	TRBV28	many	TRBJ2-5	CASSSAYVETQYF	TGTGCCAGCAGTTCCGCCTACGTAGAGACCCAGTACTTC
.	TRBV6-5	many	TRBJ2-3	CASSYSGSGEDTQYF	TGTGCCAGCAGTTACTCTGGATCCGGCGAGGATACGCAGTATTTT
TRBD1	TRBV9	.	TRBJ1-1	CASSVAGGNTEAFF	TGTGCCAGCAGCGTAGCAGGGGGGAACACTGAAGCTTTCTTT
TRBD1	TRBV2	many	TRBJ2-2	CAGRTGSNTGELFF	TGTGCCGGCAGGACAGGGTCGAACACCGGGGAGCTGTTTTTT
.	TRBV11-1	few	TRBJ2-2	CASSDRRGELFF	TGTGCCAGTTCTGACCGGCGGGGGGAGCTGTTTTTT
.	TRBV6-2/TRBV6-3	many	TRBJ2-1	CASSYGGGVGNEQFF	TGTGCCAGCAGTTACGGCGGGGGCGTAGGCAATGAGCAGTTCTTC
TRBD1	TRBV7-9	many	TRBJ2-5	CASSPGTGSQETQYF	TGTGCCAGCAGCCCCGGGACAGGTAGCCAAGAGACCCAGTACTTC
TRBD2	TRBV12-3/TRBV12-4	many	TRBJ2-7	CASSIRLAGATYVQYF	TGTGCCAGCAGTATCCGACTAGCGGGGGCCACATACGTGCAGTACTTC
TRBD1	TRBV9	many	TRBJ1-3	CASSAGTGRSGNTIYF	TGTGCCAGCAGCGCCGGGACAGGGAGGTCTGGAAACACCATATATTTT
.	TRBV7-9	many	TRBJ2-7	CASSPGTEYEQYF	TGTGCCAGCAGCCCGGGGACCGAATACGAGCAGTACTTC
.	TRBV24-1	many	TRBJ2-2	CATSPGPPTGELFF	TGTGCCACCAGCCCCGGGCCCCCGACCGGGGAGCTGTTTTTT
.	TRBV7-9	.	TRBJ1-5	CASSLLNNNQPQHF	TGTGCCAGCAGCTTACTTAATAACAATCAGCCCCAGCATTTT